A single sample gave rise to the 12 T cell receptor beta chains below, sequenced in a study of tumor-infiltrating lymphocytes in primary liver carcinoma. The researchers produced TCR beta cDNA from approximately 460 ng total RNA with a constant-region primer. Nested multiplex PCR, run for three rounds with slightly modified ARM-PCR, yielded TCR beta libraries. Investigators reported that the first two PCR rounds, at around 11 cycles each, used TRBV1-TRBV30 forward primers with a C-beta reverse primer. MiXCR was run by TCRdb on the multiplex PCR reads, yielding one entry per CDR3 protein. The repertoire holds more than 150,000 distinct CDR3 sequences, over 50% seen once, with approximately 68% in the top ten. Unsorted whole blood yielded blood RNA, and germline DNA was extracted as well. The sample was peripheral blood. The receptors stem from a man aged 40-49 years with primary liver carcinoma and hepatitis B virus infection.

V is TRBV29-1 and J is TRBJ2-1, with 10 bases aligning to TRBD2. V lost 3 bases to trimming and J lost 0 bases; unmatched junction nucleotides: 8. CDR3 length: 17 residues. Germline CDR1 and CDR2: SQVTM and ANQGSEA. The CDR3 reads CSVDLAGVPSSYNEQFF. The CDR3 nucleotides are TGCAGCGTTGATCTAGCGGGAGTCCCGAGCTCCTACAATGAGCAGTTCTTC.

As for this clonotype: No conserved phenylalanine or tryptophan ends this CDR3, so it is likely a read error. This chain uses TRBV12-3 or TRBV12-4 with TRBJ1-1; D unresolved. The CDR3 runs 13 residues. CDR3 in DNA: TGTGCCGGCAGTTTCGGGGATCGCACTGAAGCTTTCATT. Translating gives CAGSFGDRTEAFI.

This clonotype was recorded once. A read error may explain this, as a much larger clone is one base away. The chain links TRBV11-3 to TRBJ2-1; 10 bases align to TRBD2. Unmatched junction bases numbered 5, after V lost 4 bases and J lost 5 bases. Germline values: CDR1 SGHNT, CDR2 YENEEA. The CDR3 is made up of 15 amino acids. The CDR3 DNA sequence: TGTGCCAGCAGCTCCTGGACTAGCGGCCACAATGAGCAGTTCTTC. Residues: CASSSWTSGHNEQFF.

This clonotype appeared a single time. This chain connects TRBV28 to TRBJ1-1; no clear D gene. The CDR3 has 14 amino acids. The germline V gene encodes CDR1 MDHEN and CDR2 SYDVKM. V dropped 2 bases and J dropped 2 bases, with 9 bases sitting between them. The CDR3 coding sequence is TGTGCCAGCAGTTTACCAGGTATTAACACTGAAGCTTTCTTT. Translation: CASSLPGINTEAFF.

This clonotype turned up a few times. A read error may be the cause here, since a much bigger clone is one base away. The CDR3: CASSPTGSGVYNKQFF. The CDR3 DNA reads TGTGCCAGCAGCCCCACGGGGAGCGGAGTCTACAATAAGCAGTTCTTC. The chain joins TRBV11-2 to TRBJ2-1; TRBD2 is a possible D gene (5 bases). This CDR3 is built from 16 residues. Germline V gene sequence: CDR1 SGHAT, CDR2 FQNNGV.

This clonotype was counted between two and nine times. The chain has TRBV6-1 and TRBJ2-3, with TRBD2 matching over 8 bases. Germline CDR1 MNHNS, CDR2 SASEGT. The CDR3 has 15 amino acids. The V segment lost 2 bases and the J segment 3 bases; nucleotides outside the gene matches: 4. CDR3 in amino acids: CASSESGLGTDTQYF. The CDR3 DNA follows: TGTGCCAGCAGTGAATCGGGACTAGGTACAGATACGCAGTATTTT.

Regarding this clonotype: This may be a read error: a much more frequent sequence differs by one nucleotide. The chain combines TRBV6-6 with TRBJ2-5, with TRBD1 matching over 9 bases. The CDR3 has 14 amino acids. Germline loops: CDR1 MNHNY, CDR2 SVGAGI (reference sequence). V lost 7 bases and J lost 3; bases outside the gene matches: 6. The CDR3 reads CASNRDREEETQYF. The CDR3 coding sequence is TGTGCCAGCAATAGGGACAGGGAAGAAGAGACCCAGTACTTC.

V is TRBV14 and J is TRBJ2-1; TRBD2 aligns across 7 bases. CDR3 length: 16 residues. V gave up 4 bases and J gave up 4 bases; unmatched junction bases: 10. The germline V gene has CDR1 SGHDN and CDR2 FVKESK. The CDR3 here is CASSLLGSSGYNEQFF. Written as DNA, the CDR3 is TGTGCCAGCAGCCTCCTAGGGTCTAGCGGATACAATGAGCAGTTCTTC.

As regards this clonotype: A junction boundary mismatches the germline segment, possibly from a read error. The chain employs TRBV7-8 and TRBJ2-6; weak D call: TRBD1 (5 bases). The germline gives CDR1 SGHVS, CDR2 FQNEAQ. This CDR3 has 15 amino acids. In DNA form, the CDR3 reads TGTGCCAGCAGCTTAGAGGCCTCTGGGGCGAACGTCCTGACTTTC. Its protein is CASSLEASGANVLTF.

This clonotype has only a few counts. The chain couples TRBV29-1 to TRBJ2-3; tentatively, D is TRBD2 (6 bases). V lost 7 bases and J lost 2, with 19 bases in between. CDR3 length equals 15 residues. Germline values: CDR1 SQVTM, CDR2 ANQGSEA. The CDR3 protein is CSARAGTFNTDTQYF. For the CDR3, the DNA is TGCAGCGCCCGTGCCGGGACTTTCAACACAGATACGCAGTATTTT.

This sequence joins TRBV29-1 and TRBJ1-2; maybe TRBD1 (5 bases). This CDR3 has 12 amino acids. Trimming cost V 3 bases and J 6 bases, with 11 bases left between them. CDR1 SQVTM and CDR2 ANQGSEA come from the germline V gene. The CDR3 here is CSVDGDGNGYTF. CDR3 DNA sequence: TGCAGCGTTGACGGGGACGGAAATGGCTACACCTTC.

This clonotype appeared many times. The CDR3 nucleotides are TGCAGCGAAGGACAGGGAAGAGATACGCAGTATTTT. The encoded protein is CSEGQGRDTQYF. V is TRBV29-1 and J is TRBJ2-3, with 8 bases that match TRBD1. The V gene end was trimmed by 7 bases and the J gene end by 5 bases; junction bases not matched to a gene: 5. Germline V lookup: CDR1 SQVTM, CDR2 ANQGSEA. The CDR3 spans 12 residues.